This T cell receptor beta chain was sequenced in a study of T-cell memory formation after mild COVID-19. Study background: TCR clusters showed largely donor specificity.

The study, taken as a whole, reports: Clonal second-wave expansions that peaked on day 37 had unconfirmed SARS-CoV-2 specificity. Contracting CD4+ clones sat mainly in CM and EM; CD8+ in EMRA.

From germline, CDR1 is MNHNY and CDR2 SVGAGI (reference sequence). The CDR3 runs to 12 residues. V dropped 5 bases and J dropped 5 bases, with 9 bases sitting between them. About this clonotype: The antigen is undetermined.

5'RACE primed at constant segments yielded TCR alpha and TCR beta cDNA libraries bearing sample barcodes and UMIs. TCRdb reprocessed the 5' RACE reads with MiXCR, giving one entry per CDR3 protein. The sample holds about 270,000 distinct CDR3 sequences, about a sixth seen once. The sample consisted of PBMCs or a T cell subset sorted from them (not recorded which). The chain is built from TRBV6-6 and TRBJ1-1; the D is unclear. The sequence derives from a young man who had mild COVID-19 (a few samples of this study predate the infection). Cell type and time point are not known. In nucleotides, the CDR3 is TGTGCCAGCAGTGAGGTCCCAACTGAAGCTTTCTTT. This codes for CASSEVPTEAFF.